This T cell receptor beta chain appears in the sequencing data of a study of cytomegalovirus exposure and HLA in healthy donors. Primers: 60 Vbeta forward and 13 Jbeta reverse. Clones were read by immunoSEQ multiplex PCR, and TCRdb kept only the in-frame ones, dropping some. The table has more than 150,000 clones, less than 90% seen once. This CDR3 is 13 amino acids long. Germline CDR1 is WNHNN and CDR2 is SYGVQD (reference sequence). V and J are TRBV10-1 and TRBJ2-5; the D gene is possibly TRBD2 (5 bases). The J call may not be correct, given that the DNA end is closer to TRBJ2-7. Sequenced sample: PBMCs. The TCR was taken from a girl aged 10 to 17 in good health and CMV-seropositive. The CDR3 bases are TGCGCCAGCAGTAAAGCGGACTCCTACGAGCAGTACTTC. It yields the protein CASSKADSYEQYF.